This T cell receptor beta chain derives from a study of vaccination effects on CD4 cells after COVID-19 (dated by TCRdb to between 2021 and 2022). About the full investigation: After vaccination, three convalescent patients were sampled at an early time point (day +14) and at a late time point (day +241, +227 and +161, respectively). Across the study, the median time from the second dose to post-vaccine sampling was 72 days (range 14 to 241). In both COVID-19 convalescent patients and infection-naive vaccine recipients, the study compared SARS-CoV-2 spike-specific CD4+ TCR repertoires from before mRNA vaccination with those from after it. A total of 10 COVID-19 convalescent patients and a handful of SARS-CoV-2-naive healthy vaccine recipients were included in the full study. The Oncomine TCR Beta short-read assay on an Illumina iSeq 100 was used to sequence cultures from other donors in the study.

In the ViraFEST assay, PBMC were stimulated with viral peptide pools, and antigen-specific CD4+ T cell clonotypes were then identified by expansion using TCR sequencing. After roughly 11 days of culture, CD4+ T cells were isolated with the EasySep CD4+ T cell isolation kit. PCR-confirmed SARS-CoV-2 infection had occurred in convalescent patients between March and December 2020, before the Alpha, Beta and Delta variants emerged in the United States. Two doses of either the BNT162b2 or the mRNA-1273 mRNA SARS-CoV-2 vaccine were administered to participants. Some 2 million PBMC per well were cultured in IMDM with about 4.6% human AB serum, 9 to 10 IU/ml IL-2 and gentamicin, plus 10 ug/ml peptides. Half of the culture medium was replaced with fresh IL-2-containing medium on days 3 and 7. Unless otherwise noted, each peptide stimulation condition was cultured in triplicate wells. PBMC were separated from whole blood using Ficoll-Paque Plus gradient centrifugation and were then either cryopreserved at -140C or used fresh. The overlapping peptide pools covered the spike proteins of SARS-CoV-2 and of the common cold coronaviruses HCoV-NL63, HCoV-OC43 and HCoV-229E. Genomic DNA was extracted from cultured CD4+ T cells with the QIAamp micro DNA kit.

CDR1 SGHVS and CDR2 FQNEAQ are derived from the germline V gene. V loses 4 bases of germline sequence and J loses 0 bases, and the interval between the two ends is 19 bases. CDR3 length: 18 amino acids, cysteine to phenylalanine. Only CDR3 DNA is held: 54 bases, read in frame from base 1. The study at large found these results: For convalescent patients, new clones induced by the vaccine made up most of the post-vaccine spike-reactive repertoire, and these new clones were largely distinct from the clones induced by infection. Both infection-induced and vaccine-induced clones contracted markedly at late post-vaccination timepoints, which is consistent with waning T cell responses. The study was limited by a small number of convalescent patients and lacked early post-infection timepoints.

Receptor amplification or capture employed the immunoSEQ multiplex PCR assay. DNA from the CD4+ T cells that had been cultured and isolated underwent TCR beta CDR3 sequencing. The published analysis was carried out like this. Non-productive TCR sequences were removed, reads were trimmed to the CDR3 region, and CDR3s of at least 7 amino acids were retained. The MANAFEST web app was used to identify antigen-specific clonotypes by comparing expansion in peptide wells with expansion in reference cultures. For clones to be considered positive, expansion at FDR<0.05 versus reference and all other wells, an odds ratio above 5, and a frequency above 0.1% in two replicate wells were required. A clonotype was defined as cross-reactive if the clonotype was significantly expanded both in SARS-CoV-2 spike wells and in at least one common cold coronavirus spike condition. CDR3 similarity was assessed by Levenshtein distance using the stringdist R package, and unrooted trees were constructed with ape in R 3.6.1. This immuneACCESS table, as held by TCRdb, lists in-frame sequences with V and J called but not all clones. Of the missing ones, under half trace to an unresolved V gene in checked studies; the others have no known cause. D and trimming were read from the DNA, whereas the V and J calls and clone size are those reported in that table. This sample gives roughly 15,000 clones in total; 80% of them show up just once. The ten largest clones capture under 20% of the sample.

A remark on this clone: No antigen is known for it. No base quality values were provided; no much bigger clone lies one nucleotide off.

This TCR was sampled from a human donor who had a prior SARS-CoV-2 infection. Here the chain combines TRBV7-8 and TRBJ1-5; possibly the D gene is TRBD1, per 5 matching bases. This material consisted of CD4+ T cells from PBMCs cultured with SARS-CoV-2 spike peptides, taken after COVID-19 vaccination. The label giving this sample's cell subset or site can be read as: SARS-CoV-2 spike overlapping peptide pool stimulation. The DNA reads as follows: TGTGCCAGCAGCTCTAACCTCAAAGGGGAATATAGCAATCAGCCCCAGCATTTT. This encodes CASSSNLKGEYSNQPQHF.